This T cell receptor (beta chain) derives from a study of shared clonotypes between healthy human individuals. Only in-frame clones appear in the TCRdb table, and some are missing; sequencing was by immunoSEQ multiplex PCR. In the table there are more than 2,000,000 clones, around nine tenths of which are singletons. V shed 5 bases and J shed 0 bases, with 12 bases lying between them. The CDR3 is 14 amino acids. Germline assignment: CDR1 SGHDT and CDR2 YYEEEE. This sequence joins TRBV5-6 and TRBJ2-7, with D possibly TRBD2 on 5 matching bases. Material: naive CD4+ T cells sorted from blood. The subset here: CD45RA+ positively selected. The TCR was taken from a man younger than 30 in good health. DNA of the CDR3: TGTGCCAGCAGTGGCGGAGGCGGCTCCTACGAGCAGTACTTC. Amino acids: CASSGGGGSYEQYF.